The 22 T cell receptor beta chains given below trace back to one sample, sequenced in a study of beta chain features in type 1 diabetes. Study observations and caveats: People with Type 1 diabetes carried modestly yet significantly shorter TCRB CDR3s in all four CD4+ subsets.

For these TCRs, the target antigens are not known. The sequenced template was cDNA made from the entire isolated RNA. Libraries were prepared by immunoSEQ multiplex PCR; TCRdb keeps only in-frame clonotypes and omits some of them. This table holds 400,000 or so clones, 10% to 15% found once. Sequencing was carried out using naive CD4+ T cells from blood. These receptors originate from a young woman with type 1 diabetes.

The chain has TRBV19 and TRBJ1-2; D gene uncertain. Germline CDR1 LNHDA, CDR2 SQIVND (reference sequence). The V and J ends lost 0 bases and 1 base respectively, with 9 bases between them. This CDR3 spans 15 amino acids. For the CDR3, the DNA is TGTGCCAGTAGTATAGATGGAGGGAATAACTATGGCTACACCTTC. Amino acids: CASSIDGGNNYGYTF.

A few counts support this clone. CDR3 sequence: CASSPPSGRRGEQFF. The CDR3 nucleotides read TGTGCCAGCAGCCCTCCTAGCGGGAGAAGGGGTGAGCAGTTCTTC. The chain employs TRBV5-4 and TRBJ2-1, with TRBD2 matching 10 bases. Germline CDR1 is SGHNT and CDR2 is YYREEE (reference sequence). The ends lost 4 bases at V and 9 bases at J; junction bases unmatched: 10. This CDR3 is 15 amino acids long.

This clone was detected only a few times. This chain uses TRBV7-9 with TRBJ2-5; D perhaps matches TRBD1 (5 bases). V lost 7 bases and J 1 base, leaving 16 bases between the germline ends. CDR1 SEHNR and CDR2 FQNEAQ come from the germline V gene (reference sequence). CDR3 length equals 15 residues. The CDR3 region is CASNRPVGPQETQYF. Here the CDR3 DNA reads TGTGCCAGCAACCGTCCCGTGGGGCCCCAAGAGACCCAGTACTTC.

This clone was seen a few times. The V call is TRBV6-6, the J call TRBJ2-7; the match to TRBD1 covers 9 bases. J was trimmed by 5 bases and V by 5 bases; bases with no gene match: 13. Looked up from germline, CDR1 is MNHNY and CDR2 is SVGAGI (reference sequence). The CDR3 has 16 amino acids. The CDR3 coding sequence is TGTGCCAGCAGTCAATACGGGACAGGGAATTTCCACGAGCAGTACTTC. Residues: CASSQYGTGNFHEQYF.

The rearrangement joins TRBV4-2 to TRBJ2-5; D unresolved. V shed 0 bases and J shed 2 bases, with 19 bases lying between them. Germline V lookup: CDR1 LGHNA, CDR2 YNFKEQ. This CDR3 is 18 amino acids long. The CDR3 DNA sequence: TGTGCCAGCAGCCAAGATCTCGTAGCTTCTGTGGATCAAGAGACCCAGTACTTC. Encoded protein: CASSQDLVASVDQETQYF.

This clone was counted between two and nine times. The chain's CDR3 is CASSLRGAGGTEAFF. CDR3 sequence (DNA): TGTGCCAGCAGCTTGCGAGGGGCAGGGGGCACTGAAGCTTTCTTT. This rearrangement joins TRBV5-6 to TRBJ1-1; 7 nucleotides line up with TRBD1. Looked up from germline, CDR1 is SGHDT and CDR2 is YYEEEE. CDR3 length equals 15 residues. V dropped 1 base and J dropped 4; count of bases not matched to a gene: 7.

The V call is TRBV29-1, the J call TRBJ2-2; 8 positions agree with TRBD1. J lost 4 bases, V lost 5 bases, and 9 bases had no gene match. Germline V gene lookup returns CDR1 SQVTM and CDR2 ANQGSEA. The CDR3 covers 15 residues. The CDR3 is CSVNPGTGLTGELFF. The CDR3 DNA is TGCAGCGTTAACCCCGGGACAGGCCTCACCGGGGAGCTGTTTTTT.

This chain connects TRBV18 to TRBJ1-5; D may be TRBD1 (6 bases). Germline CDR1 reads KGHSH; CDR2 reads LQKENI. The CDR3 is 15 residues long. The V end lost 6 bases, the J end lost 3 bases, and 15 bases lay between the germline ends. DNA of the CDR3: TGTGCCAGCTCCCCGGGACAAAAGGACAATCAGCCCCAGCATTTT. Translating gives CASSPGQKDNQPQHF.

The chain employs TRBV4-3 and TRBJ1-2; 8 bases are shared with TRBD1. The CDR3 totals 15 residues. V was pared by 4 bases and J by 4 bases, with 8 bases of the junction left unmatched. In germline, CDR1 is LGHNA, CDR2 YSLEER. The CDR3, as DNA: TGCGCCAGCAGCCCCGGACAGGGAGGAATCTATGGCTACACCTTC. Its protein is CASSPGQGGIYGYTF.

J is TRBJ2-7 and V is TRBV7-9; 9 nucleotides line up with TRBD2. This CDR3 comprises 17 residues. V was clipped by 5 bases and J by 2 bases; unmatched bases: 13. Per germline, CDR1 SEHNR and CDR2 FQNEAQ (reference sequence). This CDR3 is CASSRPAGSGGTYEQYF. CDR3 in DNA: TGTGCCAGCAGCCGCCCCGCGGGTAGCGGGGGAACCTACGAGCAGTACTTC.

The chain employs TRBV19 and TRBJ2-7; perhaps TRBD1 as D (5 bases). Per the germline V gene, CDR1 is LNHDA and CDR2 is SQIVND (reference sequence). The CDR3 is made up of 16 amino acids. The germline V and J ends were trimmed by 3 bases and 0 bases, with 15 bases remaining between them. CDR3 coding DNA: TGTGCCAGTAGTATCGGCCCAGGGCTTTCCTCCTACGAGCAGTACTTC. It codes for CASSIGPGLSSYEQYF.

The chain carries TRBV30 and TRBJ2-7; D is perhaps TRBD1 (6 bases). There are 12 residues in the CDR3. V lost 6 bases and J lost 5, with 14 bases in between. CDR1 and CDR2 from the germline V gene are GTSNPN and SVGIG (reference sequence). The DNA for the CDR3 is TGTGCCTGTACAGGGCTCGAGGACGAGCAGTACTTC. Translated, it gives CACTGLEDEQYF. The full variable domain, completed using reference TRBV30 and TRBJ2-7, is SQTIHQWPATLVQPVGSPLSLECTVEGTSNPNLYWYRQAAGRGLQLLFYSVGIGQISSEVPQNLSASRPQDRQFILSSKKLLLSDSGFYLCACTGLEDEQYFGPGTRLTVT.

This clone was seen only a few times. The rearrangement links TRBV6-5 to TRBJ2-5; D not resolved. The CDR3 spans 13 residues. CDR1 and CDR2 from the germline V gene are MNHEY and SVGAGI. The V gene lost 0 bases and the J gene lost 5 bases, with 7 bases spanning the gap. In DNA, the CDR3 is TGTGCCAGCAGTTACTCGAACTCCGAGACCCAGTACTTC. It codes for CASSYSNSETQYF.

This clone occurred a few times. The chain joins TRBV29-1 to TRBJ2-1; tentative D call: TRBD1 (5 bases). Germline lookup yields CDR1 SQVTM and CDR2 ANQGSEA. Trimming left V 1 base short and J 4 bases short, with 8 bases between. The CDR3 totals 13 residues. CDR3 protein: CSVEGQGYNEQFF. Here the CDR3 DNA reads TGCAGCGTTGAAGGGCAGGGTTACAATGAGCAGTTCTTC.

The CDR3 loop is CASSYSDSGTYNEQFF. The DNA of the CDR3 is TGTGCCAGCAGTTACTCGGATAGCGGGACCTACAATGAGCAGTTCTTC. The V and J genes are TRBV6-5 and TRBJ2-1; 8 bases fit TRBD2. V dropped 0 bases and J dropped 2; count of bases not matched to a gene: 3. CDR1 and CDR2 (germline): MNHEY, SVGAGI. The CDR3 has 16 amino acids.

This clone has just a few counts. This chain connects TRBV30 to TRBJ1-4; D may be TRBD1 (5 bases). This CDR3 region has 17 residues. The V and J ends lost 0 bases and 8 bases respectively, with 22 bases between them. CDR1 is GTSNPN, CDR2 SVGIG, per germline (reference sequence). Here the CDR3 DNA reads TGTGCCTGGAGTGTAGAGCGATGGACACCCCCCGGGGAAAAACTGTTTTTT. It is translated as CAWSVERWTPPGEKLFF.

Only a few counts were recorded for this clone. The V and J genes are TRBV19 and TRBJ2-3, with D possibly matching TRBD2 (6 bases). Trimming took 5 bases from V and 2 from J, leaving 20 bases between them. The CDR3 runs to 17 residues. CDR1 is LNHDA, CDR2 SQIVND, per germline (reference sequence). As DNA, the CDR3 is TGTGCCAGTAGTGGGAGTGTTGGTGGCGGGATCACAGATACGCAGTATTTT. Residues: CASSGSVGGGITDTQYF. The variable domain in full, completed from reference TRBV19 and TRBJ2-3, reads DGGITQSPKYLFRKEGQNVTLSCEQNLNHDAMYWYRQDPGQGLRLIYYSQIVNDFQKGDIAEGYSVSREKKESFPLTVTSAQKNPTAFYLCASSGSVGGGITDTQYFGPGTRLTVL.

This clone came up a few times. The chain employs TRBV5-1 and TRBJ2-7, with a possible D match to TRBD1 (6 bases). The CDR3 is made up of 15 amino acids. Germline values: CDR1 SGHRS, CDR2 YFSETQ. Trimming removed 0 bases at V and 1 base at J, with 11 bases between. The CDR3 region is CASSLARGSSYEQYF. CDR3 bases: TGCGCCAGCAGCTTGGCCAGGGGTTCATCCTACGAGCAGTACTTC.

The rearrangement joins TRBV29-1 to TRBJ2-3; 14 bases match TRBD2. Germline CDR1 is SQVTM and CDR2 is ANQGSEA. The length of the CDR3 is 18 residues. Trimming removed 8 bases from V and 1 base from J; junction bases left unmatched: 14. The CDR3 DNA follows: TGCAGCCCTCCCAGAGGGACTAGCGGGAGTGTCGGCACAGATACGCAGTATTTT. Translation gives CSPPRGTSGSVGTDTQYF.

This clone was detected only a few times. V usage is TRBV15 and J usage is TRBJ2-4; D uncertain. The CDR3 covers 12 residues. V was clipped by 1 base and J by 8 bases, with 6 bases between them. CDR1 LNHNV and CDR2 YYDKDF come from the germline V gene (reference sequence). CDR3 DNA sequence: TGTGCCACCAGCAGAGGGAGAGACATTCAGTACTTC. It translates to CATSRGRDIQYF.

The chain combines TRBV6-5 with TRBJ2-5, with TRBD1 as a possible D gene (6 bases). Germline assignment: CDR1 MNHEY and CDR2 SVGAGI. CDR3 size: 15 residues. Trimming shortened V by 6 bases and J by 7 bases, and 21 bases separated the two germline ends. The CDR3 loop is CASSQGQPKVRTQYF. The CDR3 DNA is TGTGCCAGCAGCCAAGGACAGCCCAAGGTCCGGACCCAGTACTTC.

The chain uses TRBV6-6 and TRBJ2-3, with 10 positions matching TRBD2. Germline V lookup: CDR1 MNHNY, CDR2 SVGAGI (reference sequence). The V and J ends lost 7 bases and 5 bases, in that order; junction bases with no gene match: 9. The CDR3 loop spans 15 amino acids. The CDR3: CASKQAGGPQDTQYF. The CDR3 region has the DNA TGTGCCAGCAAACAAGCGGGGGGGCCCCAAGATACGCAGTATTTT.